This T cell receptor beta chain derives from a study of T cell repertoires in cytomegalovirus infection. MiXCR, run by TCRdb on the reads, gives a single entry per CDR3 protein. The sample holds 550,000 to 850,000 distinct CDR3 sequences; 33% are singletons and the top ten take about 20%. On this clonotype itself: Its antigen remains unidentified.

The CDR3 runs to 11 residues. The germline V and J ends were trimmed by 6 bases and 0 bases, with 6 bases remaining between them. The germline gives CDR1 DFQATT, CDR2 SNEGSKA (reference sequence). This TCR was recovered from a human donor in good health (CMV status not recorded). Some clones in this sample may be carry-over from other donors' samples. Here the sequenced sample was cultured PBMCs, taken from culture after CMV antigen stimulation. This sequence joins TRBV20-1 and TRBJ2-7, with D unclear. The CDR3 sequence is CSAQSSYEQYF. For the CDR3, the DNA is TGCAGTGCCCAAAGCTCCTACGAGCAGTACTTC.